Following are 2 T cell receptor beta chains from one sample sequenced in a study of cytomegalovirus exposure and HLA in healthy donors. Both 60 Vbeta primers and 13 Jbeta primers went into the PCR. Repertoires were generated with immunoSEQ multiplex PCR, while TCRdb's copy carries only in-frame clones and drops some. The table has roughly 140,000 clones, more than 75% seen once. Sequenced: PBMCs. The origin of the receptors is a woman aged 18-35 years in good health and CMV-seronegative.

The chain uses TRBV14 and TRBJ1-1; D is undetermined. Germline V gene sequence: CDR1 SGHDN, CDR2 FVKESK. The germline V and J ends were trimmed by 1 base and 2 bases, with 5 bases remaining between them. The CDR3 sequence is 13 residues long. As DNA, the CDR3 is TGTGCCAGCAGCCAAGGGGCCAACACTGAAGCTTTCTTT. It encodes CASSQGANTEAFF.

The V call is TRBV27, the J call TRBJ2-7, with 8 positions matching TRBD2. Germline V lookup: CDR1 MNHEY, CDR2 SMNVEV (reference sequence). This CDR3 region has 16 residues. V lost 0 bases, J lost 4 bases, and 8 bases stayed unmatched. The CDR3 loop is CASSLSGAGGLYEQYF. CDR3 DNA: TGTGCCAGCAGTTTATCGGGGGCGGGAGGTTTGTACGAGCAGTACTTC.